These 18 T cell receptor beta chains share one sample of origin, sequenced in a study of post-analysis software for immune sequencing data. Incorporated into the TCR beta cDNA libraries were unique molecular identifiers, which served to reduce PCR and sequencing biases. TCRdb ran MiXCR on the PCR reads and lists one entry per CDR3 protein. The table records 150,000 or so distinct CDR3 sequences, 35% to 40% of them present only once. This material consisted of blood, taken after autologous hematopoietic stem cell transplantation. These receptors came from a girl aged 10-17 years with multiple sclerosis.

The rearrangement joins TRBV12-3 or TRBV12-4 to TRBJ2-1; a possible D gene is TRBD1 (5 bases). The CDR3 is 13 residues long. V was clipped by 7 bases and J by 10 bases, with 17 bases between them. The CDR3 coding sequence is TGTGCCAGCAAAGGTGAGGCAGGGTACGAGCAGTTCTTC. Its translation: CASKGEAGYEQFF.

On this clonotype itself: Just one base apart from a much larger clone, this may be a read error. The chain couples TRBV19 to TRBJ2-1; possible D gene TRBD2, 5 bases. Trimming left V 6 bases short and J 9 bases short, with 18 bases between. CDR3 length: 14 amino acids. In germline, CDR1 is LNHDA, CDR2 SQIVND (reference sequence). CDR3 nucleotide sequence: TGTGCCAGTAGGAGCGGACCAGACAAGGTTGAGCAGTTCTTC. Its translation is CASRSGPDKVEQFF.

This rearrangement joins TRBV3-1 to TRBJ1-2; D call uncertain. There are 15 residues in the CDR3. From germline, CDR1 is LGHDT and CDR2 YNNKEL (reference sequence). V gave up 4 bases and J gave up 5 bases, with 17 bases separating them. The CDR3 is CASSPRSSALYGYTF. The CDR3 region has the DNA TGTGCCAGCAGCCCCCGTTCATCGGCCTTGTATGGCTACACCTTC.

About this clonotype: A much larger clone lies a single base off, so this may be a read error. Here the CDR3 DNA reads TGTGCCAGCAGAAGTCCCGACAGGAGCCCCAACGAGCAGTACTTC. It encodes CASRSPDRSPNEQYF. The rearrangement joins TRBV4-2 to TRBJ2-7, with D possibly TRBD1 on 6 matching bases. The CDR3 contains 15 residues. Germline lookup yields CDR1 LGHNA and CDR2 YNFKEQ. Trimming stripped 6 bases from V and 5 bases from J, with 20 bases between.

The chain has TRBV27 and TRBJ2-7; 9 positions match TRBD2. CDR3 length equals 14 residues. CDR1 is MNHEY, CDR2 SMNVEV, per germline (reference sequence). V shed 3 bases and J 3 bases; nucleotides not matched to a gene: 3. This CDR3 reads CASSLREGFYEQYF. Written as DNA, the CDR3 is TGTGCCAGCAGTTTGCGGGAGGGCTTCTACGAGCAGTACTTC.

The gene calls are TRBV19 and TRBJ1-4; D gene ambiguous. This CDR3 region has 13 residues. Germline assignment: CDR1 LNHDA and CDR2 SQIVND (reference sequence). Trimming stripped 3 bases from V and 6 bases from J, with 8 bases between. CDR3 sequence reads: CASSISGDEKLFF. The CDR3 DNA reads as TGTGCCAGTAGTATCTCCGGGGATGAAAAACTGTTTTTT.

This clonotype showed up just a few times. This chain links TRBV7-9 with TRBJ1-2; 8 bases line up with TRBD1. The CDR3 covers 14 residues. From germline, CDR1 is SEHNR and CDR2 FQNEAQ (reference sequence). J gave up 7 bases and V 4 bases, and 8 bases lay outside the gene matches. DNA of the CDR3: TGTGCCAGCAGCTCAGGACAGGGTTTACGTGGCTACACCTTC. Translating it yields CASSSGQGLRGYTF.

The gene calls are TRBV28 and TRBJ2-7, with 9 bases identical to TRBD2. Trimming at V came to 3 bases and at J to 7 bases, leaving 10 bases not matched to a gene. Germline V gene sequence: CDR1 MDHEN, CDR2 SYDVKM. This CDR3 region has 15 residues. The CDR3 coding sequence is TGTGCCAGCAGTTTCGCTAGCGGGGTTAACAATGAGCAGTACTTC. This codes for CASSFASGVNNEQYF.

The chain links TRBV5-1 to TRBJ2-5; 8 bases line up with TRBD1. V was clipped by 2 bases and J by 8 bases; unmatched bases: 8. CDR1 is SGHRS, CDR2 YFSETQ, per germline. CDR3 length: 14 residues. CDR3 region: CASSLVVTGVTQYF. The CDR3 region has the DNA TGCGCCAGCAGCTTAGTCGTGACAGGGGTAACCCAGTACTTC.

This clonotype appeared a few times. CDR3 region: CASSQDLVETHEQYF. Here the CDR3 DNA reads TGTGCCAGCAGCCAAGATCTGGTCGAGACGCACGAGCAGTACTTC. This chain joins TRBV3-1 and TRBJ2-7, with D hard to call. CDR3 length equals 15 residues. Trimming took off 0 bases at V and 5 bases at J, with 14 bases between the two ends. Germline lookup yields CDR1 LGHDT and CDR2 YNNKEL (reference sequence).

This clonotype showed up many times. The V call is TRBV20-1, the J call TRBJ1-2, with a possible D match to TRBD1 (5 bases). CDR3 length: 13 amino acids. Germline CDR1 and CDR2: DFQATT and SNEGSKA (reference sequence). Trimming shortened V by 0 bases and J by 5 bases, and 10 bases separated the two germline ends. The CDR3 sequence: CSARDDGGYGYTF. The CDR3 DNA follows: TGCAGTGCTAGAGACGATGGGGGTTATGGCTACACCTTC.

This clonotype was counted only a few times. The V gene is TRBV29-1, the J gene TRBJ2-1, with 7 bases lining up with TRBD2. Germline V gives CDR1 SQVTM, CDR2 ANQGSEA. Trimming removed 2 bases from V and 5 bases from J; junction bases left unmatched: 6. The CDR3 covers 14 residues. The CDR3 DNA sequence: TGCAGCGTTGAATCGCTAGCGGTGAACAATGAGCAGTTCTTC. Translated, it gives CSVESLAVNNEQFF.

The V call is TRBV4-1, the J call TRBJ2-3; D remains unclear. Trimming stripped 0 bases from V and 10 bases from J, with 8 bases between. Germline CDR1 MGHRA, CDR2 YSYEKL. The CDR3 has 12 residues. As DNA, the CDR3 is TGCGCCAGCAGCCAAGATCAAGTGGCGCAGTATTTT. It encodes CASSQDQVAQYF.

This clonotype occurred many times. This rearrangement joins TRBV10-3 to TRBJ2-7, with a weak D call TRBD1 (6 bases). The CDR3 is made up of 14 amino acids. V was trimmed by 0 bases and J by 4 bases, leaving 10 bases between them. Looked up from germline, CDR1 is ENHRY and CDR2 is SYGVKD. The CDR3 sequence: CAISESRTDYEQYF. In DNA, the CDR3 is TGTGCCATCAGTGAGTCTAGGACAGATTACGAGCAGTACTTC.

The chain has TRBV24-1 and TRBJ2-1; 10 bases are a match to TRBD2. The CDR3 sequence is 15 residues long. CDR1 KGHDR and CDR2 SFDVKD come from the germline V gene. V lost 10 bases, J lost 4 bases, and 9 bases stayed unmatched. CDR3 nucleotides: TGTGCCACTAAGGCAGGGACTAGCGCGTACAATGAGCAGTTCTTC. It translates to CATKAGTSAYNEQFF.

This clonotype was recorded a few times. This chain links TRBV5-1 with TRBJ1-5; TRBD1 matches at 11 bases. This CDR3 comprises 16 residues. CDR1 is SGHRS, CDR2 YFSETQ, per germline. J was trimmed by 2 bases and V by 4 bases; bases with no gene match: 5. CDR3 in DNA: TGCGCCAGCAGCCTAGGGACAGGGGGGGGCAATCAGCCCCAGCATTTT. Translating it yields CASSLGTGGGNQPQHF.

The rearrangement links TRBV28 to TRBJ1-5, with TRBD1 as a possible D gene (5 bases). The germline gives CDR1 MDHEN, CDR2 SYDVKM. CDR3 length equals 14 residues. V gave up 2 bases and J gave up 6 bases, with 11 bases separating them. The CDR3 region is CASSLPTGTQPQHF. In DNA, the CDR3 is TGTGCCAGCAGTTTACCCACGGGGACTCAGCCCCAGCATTTT.

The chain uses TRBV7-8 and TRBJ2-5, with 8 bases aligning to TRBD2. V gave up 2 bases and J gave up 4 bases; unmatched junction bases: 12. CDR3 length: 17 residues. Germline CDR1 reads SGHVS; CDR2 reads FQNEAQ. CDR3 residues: CASSLTLLAEGGETQYF. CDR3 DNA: TGTGCCAGCAGCTTAACTTTACTAGCGGAGGGAGGAGAGACCCAGTACTTC. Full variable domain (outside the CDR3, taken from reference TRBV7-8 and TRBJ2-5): GAGVSQSPRYKVAKRGQDVALRCDPISGHVSLFWYQQALGQGPEFLTYFQNEAQLDKSGLPSDRFFAERPEGSVSTLKIQRTQQEDSAVYLCASSLTLLAEGGETQYFGPGTRLLVL.